This T cell receptor beta chain was identified during a study of T cell responses to AZD1222 COVID-19 vaccine. The study's findings and limits: At baseline, seropositivity was found in only a handful of AZD1222 recipients. Sampling captured repertoires only after the peak T cell response.

Assay: immunoSEQ multiplex PCR; the TCRdb copy retains only in-frame clones and omits some. The repertoire includes roughly 140,000 clones, approximately 87% of them detected once, and just over 9% sits in the top ten. Second doses were pooled across both intervals (about 4 or about 12 weeks). Remarks on this clone: Antigen unknown.

V gave up 2 bases and J gave up 1 base; unmatched junction bases: 2. Germline-derived CDR1 and CDR2 are MRHNA and SNTAGT. The CDR3 is 15 residues long. This receptor was identified in an adult who received the AZD1222 COVID-19 vaccine. Source: peripheral blood, taken 28 days after the second AZD1222 dose. The chain combines TRBV6-4 with TRBJ2-1; the match to TRBD2 covers 7 bases. The CDR3 region has the DNA TGTGCCAGCAGTGACAATAGCGGGTCCTACAATGAGCAGTTCTTC. Translation: CASSDNSGSYNEQFF.